The 8 T cell receptor beta chains reported below all come from one sample, sequenced in a study of blood T cell repertoires in COVID-19. Libraries were prepared by immunoSEQ multiplex PCR; TCRdb keeps only in-frame clonotypes and omits some of them. The table lists under 250,000 clones, 65% to 90% of them singletons. Sequenced: PBMCs or T cells enriched from blood (not recorded which). The receptors shown here come from a woman aged 45-59 years with acute COVID-19.

V usage is TRBV7-2 and J usage is TRBJ1-2; D unresolved. V dropped 0 bases and J dropped 3 bases, with 8 bases sitting between them. CDR1 is SGHTA, CDR2 FQGNSA, per germline. The CDR3 runs 14 residues. The CDR3 sequence is CASSLANTDYGYTF. In DNA form, the CDR3 reads TGTGCCAGCAGCTTAGCGAACACAGACTATGGCTACACCTTC. Together with reference TRBV7-2 and TRBJ1-2, the CDR3 gives the full variable domain: GAGVSQSPSNKVTEKGKDVELRCDPISGHTALYWYRQSLGQGLEFLIYFQGNSAPDKSGLPSDRFSAERTGGSVSTLTIQRTQQEDSAVYLCASSLANTDYGYTFGSGTRLTVV.

This clone was found once. This rearrangement joins TRBV3-1 (or the pseudogene TRBV3-2) to TRBJ1-4; D not certain. Trimming left V 3 bases short and J 5 bases short, with 7 bases between. Germline V gives CDR1 LGHDT, CDR2 YNNKEL (reference sequence). This CDR3 has 13 residues. The CDR3 coding sequence is TGTGCCAGCAGCCAGTCGGGGAATGAAAAACTGTTTTTT. It encodes CASSQSGNEKLFF.

The V call is TRBV19, the J call TRBJ1-2; D is unclear. Germline V gives CDR1 LNHDA, CDR2 SQIVND (reference sequence). V lost 0 bases, J lost 8 bases, and 10 bases lay in between. The CDR3 is made up of 13 amino acids. As DNA, the CDR3 is TGTGCCAGTAGTATAGATCTCCAGGTGGGCTACACCTTC. Its protein product is CASSIDLQVGYTF.

This sequence joins TRBV11-2 and TRBJ1-3, with 8 bases fitting TRBD1. The CDR3 has 16 residues. The V and J ends lost 4 bases and 4 bases, in that order; junction bases with no gene match: 9. Germline assignment: CDR1 SGHAT and CDR2 FQNNGV. The CDR3 sequence is CASSSVDRGGGNTIYF. DNA of the CDR3: TGTGCCAGCAGCTCCGTTGACAGGGGAGGAGGAAACACCATATATTTT. Drawing the rest from reference TRBV11-2 and TRBJ1-3, the complete variable domain is EAGVAQSPRYKIIEKRQSVAFWCNPISGHATLYWYQQILGQGPKLLIQFQNNGVVDDSQLPKDRFSAERLKGVDSTLKIQPAKLEDSAVYLCASSSVDRGGGNTIYFGEGSWLTVV.

The chain is built from TRBV27 and TRBJ1-1; 7 nucleotides line up with TRBD1. Germline V gene lookup returns CDR1 MNHEY and CDR2 SMNVEV (reference sequence). Trimming removed 5 bases from V and 5 bases from J; junction bases left unmatched: 17. The CDR3 is 17 amino acids. The CDR3 protein is CASSPRQGGGLTTEAFF. The CDR3 region has the DNA TGTGCCAGCAGTCCTCGACAGGGCGGGGGGTTAACGACTGAAGCTTTCTTT.

J is TRBJ1-3 and V is TRBV4-2; maybe TRBD1 (6 bases). The CDR3 length is 16 residues. V lost 2 bases, J lost 0 bases, and 11 bases lay in between. Germline CDR1 is LGHNA and CDR2 is YNFKEQ. Here the CDR3 DNA reads TGTGCCAGCAGCCAATCACAGGGAAACTCTGGAAACACCATATATTTT. Amino acid sequence: CASSQSQGNSGNTIYF.

The V and J genes are TRBV7-8 and TRBJ2-7; maybe TRBD1 (5 bases). The CDR3 totals 16 residues. CDR1 and CDR2 from the germline V gene are SGHVS and FQNEAQ. The V and J ends lost 1 base and 0 bases respectively, with 13 bases between them. CDR3 coding DNA: TGTGCCAGCAGCTTAGGCCTCAGGGTAAACTCCTACGAGCAGTACTTC. Translated, it gives CASSLGLRVNSYEQYF.

The genes are TRBV29-1 and TRBJ1-2, with D possibly TRBD1 on 6 matching bases. The V and J ends lost 5 bases and 1 base respectively, with 14 bases between them. Germline V gives CDR1 SQVTM, CDR2 ANQGSEA. CDR3 size: 14 residues. For the CDR3, the DNA is TGCAGCGTTTCAAAGCAGGGGCGTAACTATGGCTACACCTTC. Translated, it gives CSVSKQGRNYGYTF.